This is a list of T cell receptor beta chains from one sample in a study of shared clonotypes between healthy human individuals. Using immunoSEQ multiplex PCR, the repertoire was profiled, and TCRdb retains in-frame clones only, with some absent. The sample has roughly 640,000 clones; more than 95% are singletons. The sequenced sample was naive CD4+ T cells sorted from blood. Every receptor here comes from a woman aged 25-40 years in good health. CDR3s leave out the opening cysteine and the closing phenylalanine or tryptophan.

V,CDR3
TRBV28,ASSPGGGSTEAF
TRBV5-1,ASSQRLAGSEQY
TRBV28,ASSLEGVPYEQY
TRBV6-5,ASSYSPGGYEQY
TRBV5-6,ASSFAAGYPSTDTQY
TRBV30,AWSASTRDSPLH
TRBV15,ATEREFGWEQF
TRBV2,ASTGYNEQF
TRBV4-2,ASSQADVDSLGTGELF
TRBV28,ASSGQASGYEQY
TRBV4-2,ASSPRDFWGVGGELF
TRBV6-5,ASSYSTSANEQF
TRBV6-5,ASSEGSRPLH
TRBV27,ASSLWSTDTQY
TRBV7-6,ASSQQEDSYEQY
TRBV19,ATRRGYEQY
TRBV28,ASSATVVEAF
TRBV14,ASSPSRQETQY
TRBV5-1,ASANQGVQETQY
TRBV7-9,ASSLVAGDYGYT
TRBV27,ASSFLDRGDSPLH
TRBV7-2,ASSLPGTKAFSYEQY
TRBV4-1,ASSQSGQTGELF
TRBV5-1,ASNLGRGRAGELF
TRBV5-1,ASSLRRDRSLMDQTQY
TRBV2,ASGAEAGSYEQY
TRBV2,ASSDTGPYEQY
TRBV4-2,ASSQDFASGLAGVETQY
TRBV19,ASSNTLPETQY
TRBV28,ASSLQGIAF
TRBV11-2,ASASGTETYEQY
TRBV11-2,ASRFRSRQTYEQY
TRBV5-4,ASSSDMSSYNEQF
TRBV2,ASSAEPSYEQY
TRBV5-1,ASSLTTTSNEQF
TRBV11-1,ASSLGGTSGRVDEQF
TRBV4-1,ASSQDPTRRNEQF
TRBV28,ASSWWGDNSPLH
TRBV27,ASSLGYPSTDTQY
TRBV19,ASSTPGTGKAEAF
TRBV29-1,SAGLDTDTQY
TRBV10-3,ASRRASNQPQH
TRBV11-3,ASAPGGGSVTGELF
TRBV7-3,ASSLRGSWLGLA
TRBV4-1,ASSHKVGGGRRTNNEQF
TRBV18,ASSPPGGQGNGYT
TRBV7-8,ASSLVGGRAANEQF